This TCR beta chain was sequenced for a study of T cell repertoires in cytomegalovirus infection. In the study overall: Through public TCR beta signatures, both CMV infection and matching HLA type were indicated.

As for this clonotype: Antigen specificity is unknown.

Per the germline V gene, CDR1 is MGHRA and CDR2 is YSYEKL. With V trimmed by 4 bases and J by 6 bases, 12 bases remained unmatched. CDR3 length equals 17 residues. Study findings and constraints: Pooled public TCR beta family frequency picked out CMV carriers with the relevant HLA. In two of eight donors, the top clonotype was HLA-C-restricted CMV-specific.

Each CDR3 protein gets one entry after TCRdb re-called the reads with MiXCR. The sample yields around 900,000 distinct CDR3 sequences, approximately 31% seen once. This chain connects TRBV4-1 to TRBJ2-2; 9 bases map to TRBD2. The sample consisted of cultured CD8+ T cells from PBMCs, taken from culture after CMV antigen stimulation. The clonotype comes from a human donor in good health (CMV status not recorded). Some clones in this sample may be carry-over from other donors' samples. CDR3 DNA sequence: TGCGCCAGCAGCCCTTCCACCAGCGGGGGGAAATCCGGGGAGCTGTTTTTT. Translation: CASSPSTSGGKSGELFF.